This T cell receptor beta chain was sequenced for a study of blood T cell repertoires in COVID-19. Study overall: Acute and convalescent COVID-19 specimens originated in the United States, Italy and Spain. PBMCs, B-cell-depleted T cells, or T cells provided the cDNA or gDNA that made up the material.

Participants, about 18 to 90 years old, spanned under 30 US areas. Participants' own reports of clinical history determined their cohort assignment. TCRdb's table, derived via immunoSEQ multiplex PCR, lists solely in-frame clones and lacks some. The data show 250,000 to 300,000 clones, roughly nine tenths seen once. J lost 5 bases, V lost 7 bases, and 5 bases had no gene match. The germline gives CDR1 MNHEY, CDR2 SVGAGI. The CDR3 runs to 14 residues. This TCR was recovered from a human donor in a cohort exposed to, infected with or recovered from COVID-19 (not recorded which). The donor label of this sample is uncertain. This sequence joins TRBV6-5 and TRBJ2-7; 13 nucleotides agree with TRBD2. Material for sequencing was PBMCs or T cells enriched from blood (not recorded which). CDR3 sequence: CASMVLAGGDEQYF. The CDR3 DNA follows: TGTGCCAGCATGGTACTAGCGGGGGGGGACGAGCAGTACTTC.